This T cell receptor (beta chain) is drawn from a study of T cells expressing NK-cell markers. The authors made TCR beta cDNA libraries by 5'RACE template switching. This switching added a universal primer site and UMIs. From the 5' RACE reads, TCRdb lists one entry per CDR3 protein and no DNA. The sample totals about 460,000 distinct CDR3 sequences; its top ten clones hold roughly 1.4%. On this clonotype itself: Antigen: not known.

General study points: These same clonotypes (in several donors) also led the CD3+CD56-NKG2C+ fraction.

The CDR3 covers 15 residues. The V gene's germline CDR1 is MNHEY and CDR2 SVGAGI. Sequenced input: blood T cells: a sorted CD56 or NKG2C T cell subset, CD4+ or CD8+ T cells, or bulk PBMC T cells (not recorded which). This rearrangement joins TRBV6-5 to TRBJ1-5; absent DNA, TCRdb's TRBD1 call cannot be checked. The receptor's source is a woman aged 45-59 years in good health. The CDR3 protein is CASRPTGYSNQPQHF.